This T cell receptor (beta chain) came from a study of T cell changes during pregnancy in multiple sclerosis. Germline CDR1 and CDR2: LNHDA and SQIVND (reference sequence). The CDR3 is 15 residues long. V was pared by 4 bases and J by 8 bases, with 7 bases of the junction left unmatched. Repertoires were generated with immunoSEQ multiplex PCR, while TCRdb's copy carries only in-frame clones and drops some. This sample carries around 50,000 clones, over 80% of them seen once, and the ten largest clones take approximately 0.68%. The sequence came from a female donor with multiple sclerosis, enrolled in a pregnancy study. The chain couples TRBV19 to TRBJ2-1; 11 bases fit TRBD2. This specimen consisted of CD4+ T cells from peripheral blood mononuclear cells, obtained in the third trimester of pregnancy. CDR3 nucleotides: TGTGCCAGTAGTACAGCTAGCGGGAGGCCGGATGAGCAGTTCTTC. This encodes CASSTASGRPDEQFF.